These 26 T cell receptor beta chains share one sample of origin, sequenced in a study of shared clonotypes between healthy human individuals. Terminally differentiated effector memory CD45RA+ cells were left out of the naive CD8 fraction, which was CD45RO-negative and positively selected for CCR7. Some clones are missing from TCRdb's copy, which holds only in-frame ones; the method was immunoSEQ multiplex PCR. The sample holds millions of clones, 93% seen once. Sequencing was performed on naive CD8+ T cells from PBMCs. Receptor source: a man aged 18 to 30 in good health. Some clones in this sample may be carry-over from other donors' samples.

This clone was counted a single time. The chain has TRBV4-1 and TRBJ2-7; TRBD2 matches 11 bases. Losses at the gene ends were 0 bases for V and 2 bases for J; bases not matched to a gene: 6. Germline CDR1 reads MGHRA; CDR2 reads YSYEKL. The CDR3 is 17 amino acids. CDR3 sequence: CASSQERLAGGPYEQYF. The DNA of the CDR3 is TGCGCCAGCAGCCAAGAACGGCTAGCGGGAGGTCCCTACGAGCAGTACTTC.

About this clone itself: At the DNA level, this CDR3 is encoded by other sequences in the same sample as well. CDR3 loop: CASSLSTNYEQYF. The CDR3 DNA is TGTGCCAGCAGTTTATCCACAAACTACGAGCAGTACTTC. The chain uses TRBV27 and TRBJ2-7, with no clear D. The V gene's germline CDR1 is MNHEY and CDR2 SMNVEV (reference sequence). V shed 0 bases and J shed 3 bases, with 6 bases lying between them. The CDR3 runs 13 residues.

This chain connects TRBV5-1 to TRBJ1-3; D call uncertain. Germline assignment: CDR1 SGHRS and CDR2 YFSETQ. Trimming shortened V by 1 base and J by 0 bases, and 11 bases separated the two germline ends. This CDR3 is built from 16 residues. The CDR3 spells CASSLSQPNSGNTIYF. The CDR3 DNA follows: TGCGCCAGCAGCTTGAGCCAACCCAACTCTGGAAACACCATATATTTT.

This clone was seen once. V usage is TRBV6-5 and J usage is TRBJ2-7; a weak D match, TRBD2 (5 bases). This CDR3 comprises 14 residues. Looked up from germline, CDR1 is MNHEY and CDR2 is SVGAGI. Trimming took 5 bases from V and 2 from J, leaving 13 bases between them. DNA for the CDR3: TGTGCCAGCAGTAACGTGAGGGTTCCCTACGAGCAGTACTTC. Translation gives CASSNVRVPYEQYF.

The chain carries TRBV7-9 and TRBJ1-2, with TRBD1 identical over 7 bases. The CDR3 has 13 amino acids. Trimming cost V 4 bases and J 4 bases; bases outside gene matches: 3. Germline V gene lookup returns CDR1 SEHNR and CDR2 FQNEAQ (reference sequence). CDR3 nucleotides: TGTGCCAGCAGCTGGGACAGCGCCTATGGCTACACCTTC. It codes for CASSWDSAYGYTF.

V usage is TRBV6-1 and J usage is TRBJ1-1; no definite D call. V lost 2 bases, J lost 0 bases, and 10 bases lay in between. CDR1 and CDR2 (germline): MNHNS, SASEGT. The CDR3 spans 15 residues. The CDR3 spells CASSEQNLLNTEAFF. In DNA form, the CDR3 reads TGTGCCAGCAGTGAACAGAACCTATTGAACACTGAAGCTTTCTTT.

This sequence joins TRBV7-8 and TRBJ2-7; 7 bases map to TRBD1. CDR1 is SGHVS, CDR2 FQNEAQ, per germline. The CDR3 totals 16 residues. V lost 3 bases to trimming and J lost 3 bases; unmatched junction nucleotides: 11. CDR3 sequence: CASSFLRDRVGYEQYF. As DNA, the CDR3 is TGTGCCAGCAGCTTCTTACGCGACAGGGTCGGCTACGAGCAGTACTTC.

On this clone: This sample includes further DNA sequences coding for the same CDR3. The chain has TRBV15 and TRBJ2-2; D unresolved. The ends were cut back, 1 base at V and 0 bases at J, with 9 bases in the middle. The CDR3 runs 16 residues. CDR1 LNHNV and CDR2 YYDKDF come from the germline V gene (reference sequence). CDR3 coding DNA: TGTGCCACCAGCAGAGGTAGCTCCCCGAACACCGGGGAGCTGTTTTTT. Protein sequence: CATSRGSSPNTGELFF.

V is TRBV7-9 and J is TRBJ2-5; TRBD1 agrees at 7 bases. CDR3 length equals 15 residues. Trimming took 3 bases from V and 1 from J; bases not matched to a gene: 5. CDR1 SEHNR and CDR2 FQNEAQ come from the germline V gene (reference sequence). The CDR3: CASSFWGQSQETQYF. DNA for the CDR3: TGTGCCAGCAGCTTCTGGGGACAGTCCCAAGAGACCCAGTACTTC.

The V gene is TRBV6-6, the J gene TRBJ1-5, with D maybe TRBD1 (6 bases). The germline V gene encodes CDR1 MNHNY and CDR2 SVGAGI (reference sequence). Between the trimmed V and J ends, which lost 7 bases and 1 base, there was a span of 8 bases. The length of the CDR3 is 13 residues. The CDR3 loop reads CASKDRSNQPQHF. The CDR3 DNA follows: TGTGCCAGCAAAGACAGGAGCAATCAGCCCCAGCATTTT.

The V gene is TRBV28, the J gene TRBJ2-1; weak D call: TRBD2 (5 bases). The V end was cut by 5 bases, the J end by 3 bases, with 11 bases between. The germline gives CDR1 MDHEN, CDR2 SYDVKM. CDR3 length equals 14 residues. The CDR3 sequence is CASSPEAVYNEQFF. Here the CDR3 DNA reads TGTGCCAGCAGTCCTGAAGCGGTCTACAATGAGCAGTTCTTC.

V gene TRBV5-1 combines with J gene TRBJ1-2; D call uncertain. The CDR3 is 16 residues long. Germline-derived CDR1 and CDR2 are SGHRS and YFSETQ. The V and J ends lost 3 bases and 3 bases respectively, with 18 bases between them. The CDR3 DNA reads TGCGCCAGCAGCTGGGAGGGCTACGGGCCTGACTATGGCTACACCTTC. It yields the protein CASSWEGYGPDYGYTF.

The chain is built from TRBV27 and TRBJ1-2; D is unresolved. The V end lost 6 bases, the J end lost 4 bases, and 18 bases lay between the germline ends. CDR1 MNHEY and CDR2 SMNVEV come from the germline V gene (reference sequence). The CDR3 contains 15 residues. CDR3 sequence (DNA): TGTGCCAGCAGCTCCTTCGAGGGAATCGGCTATGGCTACACCTTC. Amino acids: CASSSFEGIGYGYTF.

J is TRBJ2-1 and V is TRBV7-9; D is ambiguous. Per the germline V gene, CDR1 is SEHNR and CDR2 is FQNEAQ (reference sequence). This CDR3 comprises 16 residues. V was clipped by 1 base and J by 0 bases, with 10 bases between them. The CDR3 spells CASSLVGKSSYNEQFF. CDR3 bases: TGTGCCAGCAGCTTAGTGGGGAAGAGCTCCTACAATGAGCAGTTCTTC.

The CDR3 reads CASSPASGSEQYF. CDR3 DNA sequence: TGTGCCAGCTCCCCCGCTAGCGGGAGCGAGCAGTACTTC. The genes are TRBV27 and TRBJ2-7; 10 bases are a match to TRBD2. CDR1 MNHEY and CDR2 SMNVEV come from the germline V gene (reference sequence). The CDR3 has 13 amino acids. V dropped 8 bases and J dropped 6; count of bases not matched to a gene: 7.

CDR3 residues: CASSLGQTLRVPDTQYF. CDR3 nucleotide sequence: TGTGCCAGCAGCTTAGGACAAACTCTGAGGGTCCCAGATACGCAGTATTTT. The chain uses TRBV11-2 and TRBJ2-3; possibly TRBD2 for D (5 bases). The CDR3 runs to 17 residues. Trimming cost V 1 base and J 4 bases, with 18 bases left between them. Germline values: CDR1 SGHAT, CDR2 FQNNGV.

The chain employs TRBV11-2 and TRBJ1-5; D perhaps matches TRBD1 (6 bases). The CDR3 is made up of 15 amino acids. The germline CDR1 and CDR2 sequences are SGHAT and FQNNGV. The V end lost 1 base, the J end lost 4 bases, and 11 bases lay between the germline ends. The CDR3 reads CASSLGGQANQPQHF. CDR3 nucleotide sequence: TGTGCCAGCAGCTTAGGGGGACAAGCAAATCAGCCCCAGCATTTT.

The V gene is TRBV5-1, the J gene TRBJ2-1, with D maybe TRBD2 (5 bases). V was trimmed by 3 bases and J by 5 bases, leaving 9 bases between them. Per germline, CDR1 SGHRS and CDR2 YFSETQ. CDR3 size: 13 residues. CDR3 DNA sequence: TGCGCCAGCAGCTCCCCGGGGAACAATGAGCAGTTCTTC. Translated: CASSSPGNNEQFF.

The V and J genes are TRBV15 and TRBJ2-2, with 13 bases identical to TRBD2. The CDR3 covers 17 residues. V lost 9 bases, J lost 6 bases, and 13 bases stayed unmatched. Germline values: CDR1 LNHNV, CDR2 YYDKDF (reference sequence). The CDR3: CATSTGGGLAGAGELFF. The DNA of the CDR3 is TGTGCCACTTCGACAGGAGGCGGACTAGCGGGAGCCGGGGAGCTGTTTTTT.

The gene calls are TRBV2 and TRBJ2-7, with D perhaps matching TRBD1 (6 bases). CDR1 and CDR2 (germline): SNHLY, FYNNEI. The CDR3 contains 15 residues. The V gene lost 2 bases and the J gene lost 1 base, with 12 bases spanning the gap. CDR3 nucleotides: TGTGCCAGCAGTGAACATGGGGGCGGTTCCTACGAGCAGTACTTC. Translating it yields CASSEHGGGSYEQYF.

The V gene is TRBV28, the J gene TRBJ1-2; TRBD1 aligns across 8 bases. Germline CDR1 reads MDHEN; CDR2 reads SYDVKM. V dropped 2 bases and J dropped 8; count of bases not matched to a gene: 10. The CDR3 extends over 15 amino acids. Here the CDR3 DNA reads TGTGCCAGCAGTTTACTCAATGACAGGGGTAGAGGCTACACCTTC. It codes for CASSLLNDRGRGYTF.

This clone appeared a single time. The same CDR3 also results from other DNA sequences found in this sample. CDR3 DNA: TGTGCCAGCAGCCCACAGAACACTGAAGCTTTCTTT. Its translation is CASSPQNTEAFF. The chain carries TRBV7-9 and TRBJ1-1; D gene unclear. The CDR3 length is 12 residues. Germline V gene lookup returns CDR1 SEHNR and CDR2 FQNEAQ (reference sequence). Trimming left V 5 bases short and J 1 base short, with 5 bases between.

This chain links TRBV6-5 with TRBJ2-7; D remains ambiguous. This CDR3 is 16 amino acids long. Germline V CDR1 and CDR2: MNHEY, SVGAGI. Between the trimmed V and J ends, which lost 0 bases and 6 bases, there was a span of 18 bases. The CDR3 loop is CASSYSLRQLPIEQYF. CDR3 coding DNA: TGTGCCAGCAGTTACTCCTTGCGGCAGCTACCCATCGAGCAGTACTTC.

This clone was picked up a small number of times. This same CDR3 is encoded by further DNA sequences in the sample. This chain links TRBV9 with TRBJ1-2, with D perhaps TRBD1 (6 bases). Germline V lookup: CDR1 SGDLS, CDR2 YYNGEE. There are 13 residues in the CDR3. V was shortened by 2 bases and J by 3 bases, with 8 bases between the two germline ends. As DNA, the CDR3 is TGTGCCAGCAGCGTCGCAGGGGACTATGGCTACACCTTC. The encoded protein is CASSVAGDYGYTF.

CDR3 DNA: TGTGCCAGCAGTCCCGCCGGGACAGAGTCGGTTTATAGCAATCAGCCCCAGCATTTT. This codes for CASSPAGTESVYSNQPQHF. The chain uses TRBV27 and TRBJ1-5; 7 bases fit TRBD1. CDR1 and CDR2 from the germline V gene are MNHEY and SMNVEV (reference sequence). The CDR3 runs to 19 residues. V shed 5 bases, J shed 0 bases, and the junction held 16 bases outside the gene matches.

The J gene is TRBJ2-1, the V gene TRBV13; TRBD2 agrees at 10 bases. Germline V gene sequence: CDR1 PRHDT, CDR2 FYEKMQ (reference sequence). V was pared by 6 bases and J by 8 bases, with 13 bases of the junction left unmatched. The CDR3 is made up of 16 amino acids. CDR3 sequence (DNA): TGTGCCAGCAGTACCCCGATAGCGGGAGGTTTTGATGAGCAGTTCTTC. Amino acids: CASSTPIAGGFDEQFF.